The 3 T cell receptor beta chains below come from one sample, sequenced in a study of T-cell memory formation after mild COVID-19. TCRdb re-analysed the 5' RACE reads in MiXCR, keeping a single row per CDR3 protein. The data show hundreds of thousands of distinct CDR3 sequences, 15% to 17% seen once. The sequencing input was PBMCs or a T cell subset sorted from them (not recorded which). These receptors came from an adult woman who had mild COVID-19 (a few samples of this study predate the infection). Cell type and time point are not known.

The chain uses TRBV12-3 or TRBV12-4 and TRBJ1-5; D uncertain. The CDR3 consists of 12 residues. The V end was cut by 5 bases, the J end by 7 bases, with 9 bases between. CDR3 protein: CASSKGWQPQHF. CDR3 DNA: TGTGCCAGCAGTAAGGGTTGGCAGCCCCAGCATTTT.

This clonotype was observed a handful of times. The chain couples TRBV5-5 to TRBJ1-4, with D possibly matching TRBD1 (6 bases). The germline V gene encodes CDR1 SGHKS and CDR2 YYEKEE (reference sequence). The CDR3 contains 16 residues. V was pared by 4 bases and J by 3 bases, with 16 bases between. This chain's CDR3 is CASSPPGGRSNEKLFF. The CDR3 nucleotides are TGTGCCAGCAGCCCTCCCGGGGGGCGATCTAATGAAAAACTGTTTTTT.

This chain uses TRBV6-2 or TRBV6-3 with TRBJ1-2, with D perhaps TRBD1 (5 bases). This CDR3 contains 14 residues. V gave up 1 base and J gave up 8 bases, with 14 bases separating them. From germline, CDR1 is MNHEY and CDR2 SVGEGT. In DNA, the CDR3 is TGTGCCAGCAGTTACTTCGGGGCAGATAGGGGCTACACCTTC. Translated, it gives CASSYFGADRGYTF.